Included here is one T cell receptor (beta chain) sequence, with context. CDR3 length: 12 residues. The germline V gene has CDR1 MNHEY and CDR2 SVGAGI. This entry belongs to a study of blood T cell repertoires in COVID-19. Study-wide background: Whether acute or convalescent, the COVID-19 samples came from the United States, Italy and Spain. Sources were T cells, B-cell-depleted T cells, or PBMCs; the material itself was cDNA or gDNA.

Original data processing: Using reference gene primer amplification, nucleated cell counts were estimated. Profiled with immunoSEQ multiplex PCR; TCRdb holds only in-frame clones, not every one. V and J calls plus clone size are reproduced from that table; the DNA served to infer D and trimming. This sample has about 310,000 clones; roughly 87% occur once, and the top ten carry 1%. Sequenced sample: peripheral blood. This TCR was recovered from a man aged 50 or older with active or convalescent COVID-19. V usage is TRBV6-5 and J usage is TRBJ2-2, with unresolved D. CDR3 sequence (DNA): TGTGGTGGGCAGGCGAACACCGGGGAGCTGTTTTTT. This codes for CGGQANTGELFF.